This entry describes one T cell receptor beta chain. The data belong to a study of radiation and T cells in renal cell carcinoma. Specified time point: baseline pretreatment blood. Treatment: 15 Gy SBRT to primary tumor, nephrectomy 4 weeks later. Assay: immunoSEQ multiplex PCR; the TCRdb copy retains only in-frame clones and omits some. The sample has approximately 140,000 clones, roughly nine tenths seen once. The CDR3 spans 16 residues. V was pared by 1 base and J by 8 bases, with 18 bases between. Germline assignment: CDR1 SGHDN and CDR2 FVKESK. The chain uses TRBV14 and TRBJ2-1; TRBD2 is a possible D gene (6 bases). Source: blood, taken from a patient whose treatment included radiotherapy and nephrectomy. The TCR sequence derives from an older woman with renal cell carcinoma. Here the CDR3 DNA reads TGTGCCAGCAGCCAAGTTGGGGGACTGCGGGCGGATGAGCAGTTCTTC. Encoded protein: CASSQVGGLRADEQFF.